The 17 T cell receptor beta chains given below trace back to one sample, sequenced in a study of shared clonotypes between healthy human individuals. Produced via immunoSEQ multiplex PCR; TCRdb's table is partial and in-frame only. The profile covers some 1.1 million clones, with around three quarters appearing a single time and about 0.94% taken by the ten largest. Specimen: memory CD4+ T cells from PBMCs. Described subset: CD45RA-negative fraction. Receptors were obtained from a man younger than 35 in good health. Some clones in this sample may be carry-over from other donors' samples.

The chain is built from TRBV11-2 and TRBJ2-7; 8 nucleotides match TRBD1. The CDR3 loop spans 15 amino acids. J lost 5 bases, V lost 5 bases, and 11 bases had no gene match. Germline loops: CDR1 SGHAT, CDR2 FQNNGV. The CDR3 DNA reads TGTGCCAGCAGCGCGGACGGGACAGGCGTCGACGAGCAGTACTTC. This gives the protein CASSADGTGVDEQYF.

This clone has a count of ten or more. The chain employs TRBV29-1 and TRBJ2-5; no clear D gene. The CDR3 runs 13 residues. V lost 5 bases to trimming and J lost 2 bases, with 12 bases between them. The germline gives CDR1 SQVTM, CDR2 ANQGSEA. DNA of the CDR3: TGCAGCGTTCCCTACCTGGAGCAAGAGACCCAGTACTTC. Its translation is CSVPYLEQETQYF.

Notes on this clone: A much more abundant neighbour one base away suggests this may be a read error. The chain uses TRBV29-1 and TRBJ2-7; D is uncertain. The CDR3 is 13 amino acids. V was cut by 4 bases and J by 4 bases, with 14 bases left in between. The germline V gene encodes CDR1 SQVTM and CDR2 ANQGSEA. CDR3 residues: CSVGMVATYEQYF. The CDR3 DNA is TGCAGCGTTGGCATGGTGGCCACTTACGAGCAGTACTTC.

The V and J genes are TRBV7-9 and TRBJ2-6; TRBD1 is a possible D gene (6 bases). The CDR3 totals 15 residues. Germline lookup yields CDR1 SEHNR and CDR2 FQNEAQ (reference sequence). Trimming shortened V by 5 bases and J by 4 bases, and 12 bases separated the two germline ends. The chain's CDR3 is CASSRQADGANVLTF. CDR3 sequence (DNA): TGTGCCAGCAGCCGACAGGCGGACGGGGCCAACGTCCTGACTTTC.

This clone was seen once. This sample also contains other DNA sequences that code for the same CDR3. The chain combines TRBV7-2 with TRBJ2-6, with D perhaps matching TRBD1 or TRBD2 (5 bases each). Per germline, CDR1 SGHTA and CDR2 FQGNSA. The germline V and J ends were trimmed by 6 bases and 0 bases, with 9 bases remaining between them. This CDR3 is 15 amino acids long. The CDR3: CASSLRGSGANVLTF. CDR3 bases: TGTGCCAGCAGTCTGAGGGGCTCTGGGGCCAACGTCCTGACTTTC.

For the CDR3, the DNA is TGTGCCAGCAGTTACCCAGGCTTGGGCACAGATACGCAGTATTTT. As protein: CASSYPGLGTDTQYF. The chain is built from TRBV6-6 and TRBJ2-3; the D is unclear. CDR3 length: 15 amino acids. The V and J ends lost 2 bases and 1 base respectively, with 10 bases between them. CDR1 and CDR2 (germline): MNHNY, SVGAGI (reference sequence).

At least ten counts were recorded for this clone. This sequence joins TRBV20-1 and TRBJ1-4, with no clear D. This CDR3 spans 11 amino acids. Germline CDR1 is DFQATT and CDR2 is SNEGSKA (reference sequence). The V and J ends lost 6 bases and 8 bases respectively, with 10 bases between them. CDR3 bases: TGCAGTGCGGACCAAGGCGAAAAACTGTTTTTT. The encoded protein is CSADQGEKLFF.

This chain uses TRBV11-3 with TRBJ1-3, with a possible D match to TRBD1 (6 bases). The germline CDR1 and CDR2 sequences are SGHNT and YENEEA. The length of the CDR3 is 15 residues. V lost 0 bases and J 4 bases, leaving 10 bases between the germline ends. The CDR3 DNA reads TGTGCCAGCAGCTTAGACAGGGGATCAGGAAACACCATATATTTT. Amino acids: CASSLDRGSGNTIYF.

CDR3 sequence (DNA): TGTGCCAGCAGCTGGACAGGGGGCGGTTCCTACGAGCAGTACTTC. Residues: CASSWTGGGSYEQYF. The chain is built from TRBV7-2 and TRBJ2-7; 11 bases map to TRBD1. The V and J ends lost 4 bases and 1 base, in that order; junction bases with no gene match: 3. The CDR3 spans 15 residues. Germline V lookup: CDR1 SGHTA, CDR2 FQGNSA.

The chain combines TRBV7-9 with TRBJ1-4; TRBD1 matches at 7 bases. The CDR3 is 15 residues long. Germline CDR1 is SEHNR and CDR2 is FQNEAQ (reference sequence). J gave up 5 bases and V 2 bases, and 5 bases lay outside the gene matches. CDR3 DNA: TGTGCCAGCAGCTTAAGCAGGGACAGAAATGAAAAACTGTTTTTT. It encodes CASSLSRDRNEKLFF.

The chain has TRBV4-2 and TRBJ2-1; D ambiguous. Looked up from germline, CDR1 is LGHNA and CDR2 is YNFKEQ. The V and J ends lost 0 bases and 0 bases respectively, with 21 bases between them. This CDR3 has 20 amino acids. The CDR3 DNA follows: TGTGCCAGCAGCCAAGATATAGCAGTGGTCCCCTCCAGCTCCTACAATGAGCAGTTCTTC. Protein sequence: CASSQDIAVVPSSSYNEQFF.

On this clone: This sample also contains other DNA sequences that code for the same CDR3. The CDR3, as DNA: TGTGCCAGCAGTGAGTTAGTCGGTTCCTACGAGCAGTACTTC. As protein: CASSELVGSYEQYF. The chain carries TRBV2 and TRBJ2-7; D gene uncertain. The germline gives CDR1 SNHLY, CDR2 FYNNEI. Deletions cut 3 bases from V and 1 base from J, with 10 bases between. This CDR3 spans 14 amino acids.

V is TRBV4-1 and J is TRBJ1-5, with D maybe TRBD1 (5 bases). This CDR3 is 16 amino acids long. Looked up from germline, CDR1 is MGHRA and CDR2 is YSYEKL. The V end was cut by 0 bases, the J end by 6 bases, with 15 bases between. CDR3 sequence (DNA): TGCGCCAGCAGCCAAGATCCGGGGGACCAGGGTCAGCCCCAGCATTTT. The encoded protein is CASSQDPGDQGQPQHF.

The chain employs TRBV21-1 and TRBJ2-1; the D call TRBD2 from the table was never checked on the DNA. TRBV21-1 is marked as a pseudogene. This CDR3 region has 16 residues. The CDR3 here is CASSKAGREYHNEQFF. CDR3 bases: TGTGCCAGCAGCAAAGCGGGGCGGGAGTACCACAATGAGCAGTTCTTC.

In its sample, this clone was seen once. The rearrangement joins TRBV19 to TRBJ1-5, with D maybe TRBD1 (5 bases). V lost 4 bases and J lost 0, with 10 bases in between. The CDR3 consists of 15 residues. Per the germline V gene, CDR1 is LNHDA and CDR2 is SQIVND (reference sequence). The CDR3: CASSNRIDSNQPQHF. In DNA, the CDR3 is TGTGCCAGTAGTAACAGGATCGATAGCAATCAGCCCCAGCATTTT.

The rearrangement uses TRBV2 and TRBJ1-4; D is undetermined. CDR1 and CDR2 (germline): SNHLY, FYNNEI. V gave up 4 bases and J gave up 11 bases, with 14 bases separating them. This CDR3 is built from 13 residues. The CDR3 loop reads CASSGRTRRKLFF. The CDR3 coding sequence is TGTGCCAGCAGTGGGAGGACTCGACGGAAACTGTTTTTT.

This chain's CDR3 is CASSIPGRSTEAFF. CDR3 DNA sequence: TGTGCCAGCAGCATTCCGGGGAGAAGCACTGAAGCTTTCTTT. V and J are TRBV28 and TRBJ1-1; unclear D gene. V was clipped by 6 bases and J by 4 bases, with 15 bases between them. The CDR3 has 14 residues. The V gene's germline CDR1 is MDHEN and CDR2 SYDVKM. Combining the CDR3 with reference TRBV28 and TRBJ1-1 gives the whole variable domain DVKVTQSSRYLVKRTGEKVFLECVQDMDHENMFWYRQDPGLGLRLIYFSYDVKMKEKGDIPEGYSVSREKKERFSLILESASTNQTSMYLCASSIPGRSTEAFFGQGTRLTVV.